This TCR beta chain was recorded in a study of chemoradiotherapy in HPV16-positive cancers (dated by TCRdb to between 2020 and 2023). For the study in its entirety: Using functional T-cell assays on cells from two HPV16-positive patients, the researchers defined candidate HPV-specific T-cell clones and common TCR motifs. The candidate HPV-specific TCRs and motifs were then tracked in TCR repertoires from around 86 patients with HPV-related cancers. The study asked whether T-cell immunity against the HPV oncoproteins E6 and E7 changes during chemoradiotherapy and whether it affects survival. What the study reported, not specific to this receptor: Only two HPV16-positive patients were used to derive the functional definition of HPV-specific T cells, and the survival association was reported for HPV16-positive patients. In HPV16-positive patients, expansion of HPV-responsive T cells during chemoradiotherapy was associated with improved recurrence-free survival. Expansion of candidate HPV-specific clones and E7-related TCR motifs was observed in the tumor microenvironment during treatment, whereas no such expansion was observed for non-HPV-specific T cells.

The library came from the immunoSEQ multiplex PCR assay. TCRdb stores this immuneACCESS table with in-frame sequences only. Part of the clones is absent; in the studies checked, under half of the shortfall reflects unresolved V genes, and no reason is known for the rest. In this sample the table shows about 5,500 clones, nearly 80% of which occur a single time. The biggest ten clones account for about 20% of the sample. Repertoires were sampled repeatedly over the course of chemoradiotherapy so that clonal expansion in the tumor microenvironment could be followed. V loses 3 bases, J loses 5 bases, and the germline ends lie 10 bases apart. The CDR3 sequence holds 13 residues, the cysteine and phenylalanine included. Only CDR3 DNA remains: 39 bases, in frame from the first base. Via the germline V gene, CDR1 is ENHRY and CDR2 SYGVKD. This clone was counted a few times. No cognate antigen has been identified for it. It has no much larger one-base neighbor in the sample; base qualities were not kept.

This specimen was acquired from a patient who underwent chemoradiotherapy. This receptor was obtained from a human donor with HPV-associated anogenital cancer. The receptor chain draws on TRBV10-3 and TRBJ1-2, with no reliable assignment of the D segment. CDR3 region: CAISDGLKYGYTF. The DNA sequence follows: TGTGCCATCAGTGATGGACTAAAGTATGGCTACACCTTC.